This T cell receptor (beta chain) was retrieved from a study of metastatic and nonmetastatic thyroid tumors. In the study overall: Repertoires were compared across blood and tumor or nodule tissue from malignant and benign thyroid patients.

This clone was counted a few times. Its antigen is as yet unknown. Authors' analysis steps: Across clinicopathological groups, CDR3 differences served as the basis for building a distant-metastasis classifier for papillary thyroid cancer. With MiXCR, TCRdb reprocessed the PCR reads. The authors' filters were not applied to this entry. Among 50,000 to 65,000 clones listed, more than 3.5% were seen once. Germline lookup yields CDR1 MNHEY and CDR2 SVGEGT. The CDR3 is made up of 15 amino acids. Germline trimming cut 5 bases from V and 2 bases from J; bases unmatched to any gene: 6. Overall study results and limits: Reportedly, malignant thyroid tumors had significantly higher TCR beta diversity than benign nodules, in blood and tumor.

Thyroid surgery took place with no prior treatment in any patient. V and J are TRBV6-2 or TRBV6-3 and TRBJ1-3, with 7 nucleotides matching TRBD1. This receptor was identified in a female donor with papillary thyroid cancer or a benign thyroid nodule (not recorded which). Some clones in this sample may be carry-over from other donors' samples. The sequencing sample was made of blood. Here the CDR3 reads CASSDPGQPGNTIYF. The CDR3 region has the DNA TGTGCCAGCAGTGACCCGGGACAGCCTGGAAACACCATATATTTT.